The clone carrying this T cell receptor (beta chain) showed up many times. The study profiled TCR beta VDJ and CDR3 using genomic DNA as template. TCRdb redid the calling of the reads with MiXCR, one entry per CDR3 protein. The sample lists 260,000 or so distinct CDR3 sequences, approximately 50% occurring once. This entry is derived from a study of CD8+CD57+ T cells in acquired aplastic anemia. The germline V gene has CDR1 SGDLS and CDR2 YYNGEE. This CDR3 has 15 amino acids. The V gene lost 3 bases and the J gene lost 5 bases, with 17 bases spanning the gap. Patients chosen for sequencing had shown CD8+CD57+ cell expansion by flow cytometry. The enrolled patients all had severe acquired aplastic anemia.

Specimen: sorted CD4+, CD8+, or CD8+CD57+ T cells (not recorded which) from PBMCs. The source is a human donor with aplastic anemia. The chain couples TRBV9 to TRBJ1-1; D gene ambiguous. The CDR3 sequence: CASSAVGFRRTEAFF. As DNA, the CDR3 is TGTGCCAGCAGCGCGGTAGGGTTTCGGCGGACTGAAGCTTTCTTT.